This T cell receptor beta chain comes out of a study of blood T cell repertoires in COVID-19. This clone was observed a handful of times. Repertoires were generated with immunoSEQ multiplex PCR, while TCRdb's copy carries only in-frame clones and drops some. This table holds about 260,000 clones, about 85% found once. Sequencing input: peripheral blood. The clonotype comes from a human donor in a cohort sampled during active COVID-19.

The DNA for the CDR3 is TGTGCCAGCTCACCACCCACTAGTAGAAATGAGCAGTTCTTC. Its translation: CASSPPTSRNEQFF. The chain carries TRBV18 and TRBJ2-1; maybe TRBD2 (5 bases). This CDR3 has 14 amino acids. Trimming removed 0 bases from V and 7 bases from J, with 10 bases in between. Germline values: CDR1 KGHSH, CDR2 LQKENI.